This TCR beta chain was recorded in a study of shared clonotypes between healthy human individuals. Across the whole study: Three plates were used per donor for CD4 naive, three for CD4 memory, two for CD8 naive and one for CD8 memory. Study conclusions and caveats: Sequencing depth was expected to influence donor clonotype sharing. Against clonotypes common to all four donors, non-shared ones had lower generation probabilities. Naive subsets tended to show greater estimated richness than memory subsets.

To note about this clone: Antigen: not known.

Libraries were prepared by immunoSEQ multiplex PCR; TCRdb keeps only in-frame clonotypes and omits some of them. Altogether 2 million to 2.5 million clones are present, over 90% being singletons, with the ten largest covering approximately 0.4%. V gave up 3 bases and J gave up 0 bases, with 12 bases separating them. The CDR3 extends over 16 amino acids. Per germline, CDR1 MDHEN and CDR2 SYDVKM. The rearrangement uses TRBV28 and TRBJ1-5, with TRBD1 as a possible D gene (6 bases). This clonotype originated in a man younger than 30 in good health. Some clones in this sample may be carry-over from other donors' samples. The sample taken for sequencing was naive CD4+ T cells from PBMCs. Stated subset: CD45RA+ positively selected. CDR3 DNA: TGTGCCAGCAGTTTCCCAGGGGCCTATAGCAATCAGCCCCAGCATTTT. This translates into CASSFPGAYSNQPQHF.